This TCR beta chain was sequenced in a study of T cells after yellow fever vaccination. The CDR3 sequence is 17 residues long. Germline V gene sequence: CDR1 SGHDN, CDR2 FVKESK. The V end lost 0 bases, the J end lost 4 bases, and 18 bases lay between the germline ends. TCRdb reprocessed the 5' RACE reads via MiXCR and lists one record per CDR3 protein. Of roughly 250,000 distinct CDR3 sequences listed, roughly 13% were seen once; the top ten hold less than 0.55%. The sample here was CD4+ T cells sorted from PBMCs, taken 45 days after the yellow fever booster vaccination. The TCR sequence derives from a man aged 30 to 45 who received the YFV17D yellow fever vaccine. The chain joins TRBV14 to TRBJ1-2; TRBD1 is a possible D gene (5 bases). CDR3 bases: TGTGCCAGCAGCCAAGAGGGGCCGTCGCAGTCCCCCTATGGCTACACCTTC. This encodes CASSQEGPSQSPYGYTF. Full variable domain (missing parts from reference TRBV14 and TRBJ1-2): EAGVTQFPSHSVIEKGQTVTLRCDPISGHDNLYWYRRVMGKEIKFLLHFVKESKQDESGMPNNRFLAERTGGTYSTLKVQPAELEDSGVYFCASSQEGPSQSPYGYTFGSGTRLTVV.